A selection of T cell receptor beta chains follows, all from one sample in a study of siplizumab effects on memory and regulatory T cells. Assay: immunoSEQ multiplex PCR; the TCRdb copy retains only in-frame clones and omits some. The repertoire consists of over 85,000 clones, with approximately 97% occurring once and the leading ten covering roughly 0.033%. Source material: naive CD4+ T cells sorted from blood. The receptors shown here come from a human donor in good health. CDR3s include the opening cysteine and the closing phenylalanine or tryptophan. The order of the fields is CDR3 DNA, CDR3 protein, CDR3 length, J gene, V gene, D gene. The D gene is left open where the match is weak.

CDR3nt: TGTGCCAGCTCACCCCAGGGACAGGGGACAGATACGCAGTATTTT; CDR3aa: CASSPQGQGTDTQYF; len: 15; j_gene: TRBJ2-3; v_gene: TRBV18; d_gene: TRBD1
CDR3nt: TGTGCCAGCAGTCGGGGGGCGAGTGACGCAGATACGCAGTATTTT; CDR3aa: CASSRGASDADTQYF; len: 15; j_gene: TRBJ2-3; v_gene: TRBV7-7; d_gene: NA
CDR3nt: TGTGCCGCCGAGGGCATCACTGAAGCTTTCTTT; CDR3aa: CAAEGITEAFF; len: 11; j_gene: TRBJ1-1; v_gene: TRBV28; d_gene: NA
CDR3nt: TGTGCCAGCAGCCGACAGAAGGATGGAAACACCATATATTTT; CDR3aa: CASSRQKDGNTIYF; len: 14; j_gene: TRBJ1-3; v_gene: TRBV7-2; d_gene: NA
CDR3nt: TGCGCCAGCATCGGGGGGCGGGGAACCGGGGAGCTGTTTTTT; CDR3aa: CASIGGRGTGELFF; len: 14; j_gene: TRBJ2-2; v_gene: TRBV10-2; d_gene: NA
CDR3nt: TGCGCCAGCAGCGCCCGGGACAGCCCCTACGAGCAGTACTTC; CDR3aa: CASSARDSPYEQYF; len: 14; j_gene: TRBJ2-7; v_gene: TRBV5-1; d_gene: TRBD1
CDR3nt: TGTGCCAGCAGCAAACGAGGGGTGGGTGAAAAACTGTTTTTT; CDR3aa: CASSKRGVGEKLFF; len: 14; j_gene: TRBJ1-4; v_gene: TRBV21-1; d_gene: NA
CDR3nt: TGTGCCAGCTCACCAGGCCAAGCAGGGGCCAACGTCCTGACTTTC; CDR3aa: CASSPGQAGANVLTF; len: 15; j_gene: TRBJ2-6; v_gene: TRBV18; d_gene: NA
CDR3nt: TGTGCCAGTCTCCGAGGGGTCACCACAGATACGCAGTATTTT; CDR3aa: CASLRGVTTDTQYF; len: 14; j_gene: TRBJ2-3; v_gene: TRBV6-6; d_gene: NA
CDR3nt: TGTGCCAGCAGCTTAGGCCCCGTTACCGAGGGGGGGTACACCGGGGAGCTGTTTTTT; CDR3aa: CASSLGPVTEGGYTGELFF; len: 19; j_gene: TRBJ2-2; v_gene: TRBV7-9; d_gene: NA
CDR3nt: TGTGCCAGTAGTATGCGAGAGGGGAACACTGAAGCTTTCTTT; CDR3aa: CASSMREGNTEAFF; len: 14; j_gene: TRBJ1-1; v_gene: TRBV19; d_gene: NA
CDR3nt: TGTGCCACACAAGAGACCCAGTACTTC; CDR3aa: CATQETQYF; len: 9; j_gene: TRBJ2-5; v_gene: TRBV2; d_gene: NA
CDR3nt: TGCGCCAGCAGCTTGCTTGTCCCCGATTCCTCTGGAAACACCATATATTTT; CDR3aa: CASSLLVPDSSGNTIYF; len: 17; j_gene: TRBJ1-3; v_gene: TRBV5-1; d_gene: NA
CDR3nt: TGTGCCAGCAGCCATCCGGACACTCAGCCCCAGCATTTT; CDR3aa: CASSHPDTQPQHF; len: 13; j_gene: TRBJ1-5; v_gene: TRBV6-5; d_gene: NA
CDR3nt: TGCAGTGCTAGGCTAGGGGTGACCCAGTACTTC; CDR3aa: CSARLGVTQYF; len: 11; j_gene: TRBJ2-5; v_gene: TRBV20-1; d_gene: NA
CDR3nt: TGTGCCAGCTCACCTCGACAGGGACCGAACTATGGCTACACCTTC; CDR3aa: CASSPRQGPNYGYTF; len: 15; j_gene: TRBJ1-2; v_gene: TRBV18; d_gene: TRBD1
CDR3nt: TGTGCCAGCAGTTTCGACAGGACTTCCTACAATGAGCAGTTCTTC; CDR3aa: CASSFDRTSYNEQFF; len: 15; j_gene: TRBJ2-1; v_gene: TRBV28; d_gene: NA
CDR3nt: TGTGCCAGCAGCCCTCTCGGACCGTCAGGCCTCTATGGCTACACCTTC; CDR3aa: CASSPLGPSGLYGYTF; len: 16; j_gene: TRBJ1-2; v_gene: TRBV14; d_gene: NA